The 12 T cell receptor beta chains listed next were all sequenced from one sample in a study of shared clonotypes between healthy human individuals. This table comes from immunoSEQ multiplex PCR, and its TCRdb copy is limited to in-frame clones, with some not included. The table includes approximately 1.5 million clones, about 98% detected once. The sample taken for sequencing was naive CD4+ T cells sorted from blood. The subset is: CD45RA+ positively selected. The receptor set was obtained from a man aged 30-40 years in good health.

This chain links TRBV5-1 with TRBJ2-2, with D unclear. The CDR3 runs to 15 residues. V dropped 5 bases and J dropped 0 bases, with 11 bases sitting between them. CDR1 is SGHRS, CDR2 YFSETQ, per germline. The CDR3 region is CASSFTSPNTGELFF. The CDR3 DNA is TGCGCCAGCAGTTTTACCAGCCCGAACACCGGGGAGCTGTTTTTT.

This chain joins TRBV10-1 and TRBJ2-7; 13 bases are shared with TRBD2. Germline-derived CDR1 and CDR2 are WNHNN and SYGVQD (reference sequence). CDR3 length equals 15 residues. Unmatched junction bases numbered 4, after V lost 6 bases and J lost 2 bases. Written as DNA, the CDR3 is TGCGCCAGCAGCCCTGGGACTAGCGGGACCTACGAGCAGTACTTC. Translating gives CASSPGTSGTYEQYF.

The chain links TRBV5-5 to TRBJ2-5, with D perhaps assigned TRBD1 or TRBD2 (5 bases each). CDR3 length: 14 amino acids. Per the germline V gene, CDR1 is SGHKS and CDR2 is YYEKEE (reference sequence). Deletions cut 2 bases from V and 4 bases from J, with 12 bases between. The CDR3 protein is CASSFRRDGETQYF. The CDR3 DNA reads TGTGCCAGCAGCTTTAGACGGGACGGAGAGACCCAGTACTTC. Full variable domain (rest looked up from reference TRBV5-5 and TRBJ2-5): DAGVTQSPTHLIKTRGQQVTLRCSPISGHKSVSWYQQVLGQGPQFIFQYYEKEERGRGNFPDRFSARQFPNYSSELNVNALLLGDSALYLCASSFRRDGETQYFGPGTRLLVL.

The chain uses TRBV19 and TRBJ2-7; D gene uncertain. V lost 9 bases to trimming and J lost 8 bases, with 8 bases between them. The CDR3 is made up of 9 amino acids. Germline lookup yields CDR1 LNHDA and CDR2 SQIVND (reference sequence). In nucleotides, the CDR3 is TGTGCCAGACTGGAGCAGCAGTACTTC. Protein product: CARLEQQYF.

V gene TRBV27 combines with J gene TRBJ1-5; the match to TRBD1 covers 7 bases. The CDR3 runs 17 residues. The V gene's germline CDR1 is MNHEY and CDR2 SMNVEV (reference sequence). V was clipped by 6 bases and J by 3 bases; unmatched bases: 14. The CDR3, as DNA: TGTGCCAGCAGCCCCTATCGGGGAGGGGGCCTCAATCAGCCCCAGCATTTT. Translated: CASSPYRGGGLNQPQHF.

This rearrangement joins TRBV7-3 to TRBJ2-1; the match to TRBD1 covers 11 bases. V lost 6 bases and J lost 10; bases outside the gene matches: 14. CDR3 length equals 16 residues. Germline CDR1 is SGHTA and CDR2 is FQGTGA. The CDR3 is CASRQAGTGGFSEQFF. CDR3 DNA: TGTGCCAGCAGACAAGCGGGGACAGGGGGTTTTAGCGAGCAGTTCTTC.

The chain carries TRBV19 and TRBJ2-2; D is unclear. CDR3 length equals 14 residues. V lost 5 bases and J lost 7, with 14 bases in between. CDR1 is LNHDA and CDR2 is SQIVND in the germline V gene (reference sequence). The CDR3 coding sequence is TGTGCCAGTAGTGTGGACGGGTTAATCGGGGAGCTGTTTTTT. Its protein is CASSVDGLIGELFF.

This chain connects TRBV5-4 to TRBJ2-3; 7 nucleotides match TRBD2. The V gene's germline CDR1 is SGHNT and CDR2 YYREEE (reference sequence). J lost 0 bases, V lost 4 bases, and 8 bases had no gene match. This CDR3 is built from 16 residues. CDR3: CASSLGSGTSTDTQYF. The CDR3 DNA is TGTGCCAGCAGCCTTGGGAGCGGGACTAGCACAGATACGCAGTATTTT.

Comment on this clone: This CDR3 is also generated by other DNA sequences in the sample. The J gene is TRBJ1-5, the V gene TRBV28; D call uncertain. Trimming pared 1 base from V and 5 bases from J, leaving 3 bases between. The germline V gene encodes CDR1 MDHEN and CDR2 SYDVKM. The CDR3 sequence is 12 residues long. For the CDR3, the DNA is TGTGCCAGCAGTTTATTGTATCAGCCCCAGCATTTT. This sequence encodes CASSLLYQPQHF.

The CDR3 is CASSSAGQGLSEAFF. CDR3 DNA: TGCGCCAGCAGCTCCGCGGGACAGGGTTTGTCTGAAGCTTTCTTT. The chain has TRBV5-1 and TRBJ1-1; 9 positions match TRBD1. The CDR3 contains 15 residues. V shed 3 bases and J 6 bases; nucleotides not matched to a gene: 9. Germline CDR1 is SGHRS and CDR2 is YFSETQ.

The genes are TRBV7-3 and TRBJ1-2, with 7 bases fitting TRBD1. The J segment lost 6 bases and the V segment lost 5 bases, leaving 6 bases of the junction unmatched. This CDR3 is 13 amino acids long. The germline V gene has CDR1 SGHTA and CDR2 FQGTGA. This chain's CDR3 is CASSLTGRDGYTF. The CDR3 nucleotides read TGTGCCAGCAGCCTGACAGGGAGGGATGGCTACACCTTC.

This chain uses TRBV4-1 with TRBJ2-3, with D tentatively TRBD1 (5 bases). Germline V CDR1 and CDR2: MGHRA, YSYEKL. This CDR3 contains 14 residues. Trimming pared 4 bases from V and 0 bases from J, leaving 8 bases between. CDR3 in DNA: TGCGCCAGCAGCCTGACAGAGAGCACAGATACGCAGTATTTT. Its protein is CASSLTESTDTQYF.